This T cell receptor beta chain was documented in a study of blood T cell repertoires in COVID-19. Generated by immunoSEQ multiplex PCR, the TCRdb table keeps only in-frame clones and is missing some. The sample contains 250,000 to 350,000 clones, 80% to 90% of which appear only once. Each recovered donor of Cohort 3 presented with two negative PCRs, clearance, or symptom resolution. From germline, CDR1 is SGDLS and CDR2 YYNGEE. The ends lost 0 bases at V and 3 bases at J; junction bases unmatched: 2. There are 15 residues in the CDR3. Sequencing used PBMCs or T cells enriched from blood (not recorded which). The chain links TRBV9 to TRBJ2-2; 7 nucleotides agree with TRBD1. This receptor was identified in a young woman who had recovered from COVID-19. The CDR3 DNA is TGTGCCAGCAGCGTAGCAGGGGGTGACACCGGGGAGCTGTTTTTT. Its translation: CASSVAGGDTGELFF.